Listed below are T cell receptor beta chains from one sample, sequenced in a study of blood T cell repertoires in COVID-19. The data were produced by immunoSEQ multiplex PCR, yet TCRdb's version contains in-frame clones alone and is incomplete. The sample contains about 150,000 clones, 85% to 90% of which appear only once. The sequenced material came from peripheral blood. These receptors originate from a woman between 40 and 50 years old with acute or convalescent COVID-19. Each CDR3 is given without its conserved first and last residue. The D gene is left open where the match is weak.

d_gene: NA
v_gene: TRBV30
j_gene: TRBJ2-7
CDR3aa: AWSVSREQY

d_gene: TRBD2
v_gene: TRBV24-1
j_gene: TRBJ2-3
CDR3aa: ATSGVAGGTDTQY

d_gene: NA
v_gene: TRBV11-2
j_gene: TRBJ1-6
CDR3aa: ASSLVSGGNSPLH

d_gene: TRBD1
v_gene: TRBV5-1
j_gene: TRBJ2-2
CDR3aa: ASSLRQGDIGELF

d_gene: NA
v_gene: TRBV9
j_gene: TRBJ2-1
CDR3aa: ASSVVETGYNEQF

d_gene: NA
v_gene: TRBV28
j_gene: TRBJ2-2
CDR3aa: ASRSDRTLNTGELF

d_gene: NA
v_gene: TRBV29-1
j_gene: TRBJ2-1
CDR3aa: SVVQGGLGDEQF

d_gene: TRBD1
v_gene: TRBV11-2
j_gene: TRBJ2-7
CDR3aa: ASRQTGWNEQY

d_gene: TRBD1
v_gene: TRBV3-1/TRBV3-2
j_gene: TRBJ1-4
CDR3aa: ASSQDQRGLNEKLF

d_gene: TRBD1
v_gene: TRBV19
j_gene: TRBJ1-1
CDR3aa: ASSITRRQGGAF

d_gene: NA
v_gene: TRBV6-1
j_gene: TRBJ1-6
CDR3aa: ASSERGRPGEGNSPLH

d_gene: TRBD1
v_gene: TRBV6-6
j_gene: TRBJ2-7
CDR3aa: ASSKQGTDYEQY

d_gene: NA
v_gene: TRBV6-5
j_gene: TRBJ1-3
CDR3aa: ASSYGQPSGNTIY

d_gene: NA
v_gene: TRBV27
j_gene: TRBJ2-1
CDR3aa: ASSLEGDGEQF

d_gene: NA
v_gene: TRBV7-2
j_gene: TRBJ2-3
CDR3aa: ASSWVLARSTDTQY

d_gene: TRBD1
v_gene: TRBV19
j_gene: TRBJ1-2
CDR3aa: ATSTGTGIYGYT

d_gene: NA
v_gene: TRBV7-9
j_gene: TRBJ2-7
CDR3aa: ASSSPPGDYEQY

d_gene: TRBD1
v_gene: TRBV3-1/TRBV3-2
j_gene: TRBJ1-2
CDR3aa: ASSQFETGDGYT

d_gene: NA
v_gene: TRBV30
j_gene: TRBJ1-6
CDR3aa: AWSGGLNIAYNSPLH

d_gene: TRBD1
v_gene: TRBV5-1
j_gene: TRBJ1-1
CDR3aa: ASSMRVTPGQGNTEAF

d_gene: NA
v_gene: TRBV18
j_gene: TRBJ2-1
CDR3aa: ASSPAGSNAYNEQF

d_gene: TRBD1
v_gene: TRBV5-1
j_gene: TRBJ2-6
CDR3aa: ASSLTFRDRVVSGANVLT

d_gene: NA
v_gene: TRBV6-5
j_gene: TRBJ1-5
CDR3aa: ASTATVNQPQH

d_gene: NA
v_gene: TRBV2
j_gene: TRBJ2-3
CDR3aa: ASKTDFSTDTQY

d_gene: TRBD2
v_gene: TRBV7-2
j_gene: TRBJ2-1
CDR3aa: ASSVSSGADNEQF

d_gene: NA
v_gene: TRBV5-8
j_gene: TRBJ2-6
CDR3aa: ASSLSSSGANVLT

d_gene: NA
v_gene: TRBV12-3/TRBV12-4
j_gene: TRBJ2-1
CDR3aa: ASSHRDYEQF

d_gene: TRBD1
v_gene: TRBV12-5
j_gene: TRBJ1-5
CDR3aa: ASGPSQGVSQPQH

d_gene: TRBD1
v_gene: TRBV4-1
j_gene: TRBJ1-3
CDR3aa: ASSHRDRVSGNTIY

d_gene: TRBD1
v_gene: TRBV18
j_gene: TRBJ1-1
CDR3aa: ASSPGRQGVNTEAF

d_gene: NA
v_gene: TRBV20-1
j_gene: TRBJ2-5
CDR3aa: SASFGIWETQY

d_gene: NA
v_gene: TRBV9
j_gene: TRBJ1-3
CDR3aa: ASSVDGSGNTIY

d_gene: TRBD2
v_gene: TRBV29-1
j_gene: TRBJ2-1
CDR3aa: SVTGTSKGNEQF

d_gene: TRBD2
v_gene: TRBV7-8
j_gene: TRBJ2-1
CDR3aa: ASSRGGSSYNEQF

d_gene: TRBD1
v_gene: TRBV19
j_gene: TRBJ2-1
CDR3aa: ASQAGTGLINEQF

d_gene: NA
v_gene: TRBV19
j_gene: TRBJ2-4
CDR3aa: ASSIPGGGDTS

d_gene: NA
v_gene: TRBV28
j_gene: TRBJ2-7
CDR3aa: ASSSQGMY

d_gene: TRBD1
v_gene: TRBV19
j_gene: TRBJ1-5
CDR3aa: ASSRQGGNQPQH

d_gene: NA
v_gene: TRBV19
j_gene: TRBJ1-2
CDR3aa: ASSILDGYT

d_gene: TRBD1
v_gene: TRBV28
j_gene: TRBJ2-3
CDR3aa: ASSFTGAQLDTQY

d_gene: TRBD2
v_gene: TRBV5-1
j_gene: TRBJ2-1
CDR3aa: ASSLSARAGGDNEQF

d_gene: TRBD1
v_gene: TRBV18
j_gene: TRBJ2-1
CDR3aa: ASSGTVTYNEQF

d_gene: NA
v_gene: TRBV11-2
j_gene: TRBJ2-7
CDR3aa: ASSLVAGAAYEQY